The 17 T cell receptor beta chains listed next were all sequenced from one sample in a study of shared clonotypes between healthy human individuals. TCRdb keeps only in-frame clones here, not all; method: immunoSEQ multiplex PCR. Of about 1.5 million clones listed, more than 95% are singletons. The sample comprised naive CD4+ T cells sorted from blood. Subset noted: CD45RA+ positively selected. These receptors came from a young man in good health.

The chain is built from TRBV7-9 and TRBJ2-7; TRBD2 aligns across 13 bases. Per the germline V gene, CDR1 is SEHNR and CDR2 is FQNEAQ (reference sequence). The junction had 8 bases not matched to a gene; V was cut back by 5 bases and J by 4 bases. The CDR3 loop spans 16 amino acids. The CDR3 region is CASSGATSGRLYEQYF. CDR3 DNA: TGTGCCAGCAGCGGGGCGACTAGCGGGAGGTTATACGAGCAGTACTTC.

The chain carries TRBV18 and TRBJ1-1; possibly TRBD1 for D (5 bases). Germline CDR1 KGHSH, CDR2 LQKENI. The CDR3 has 15 residues. The ends were cut back, 6 bases at V and 1 base at J, with 15 bases in the middle. CDR3 in DNA: TGTGCCAGCTCTCCCAGATGGGGGGAGAACACTGAAGCTTTCTTT. Its protein is CASSPRWGENTEAFF.

V is TRBV20-1 and J is TRBJ2-3, with 9 bases identical to TRBD1. J was trimmed by 13 bases and V by 4 bases; bases with no gene match: 6. CDR1 and CDR2 (germline): DFQATT, SNEGSKA (reference sequence). The CDR3 has 11 amino acids. DNA of the CDR3: TGCAGTGCTATTGGCGGGACAGGGAAGTATTTT. Residues: CSAIGGTGKYF.

The chain combines TRBV27 with TRBJ2-7; D may be TRBD1 or TRBD2 (5 bases each). The V end lost 5 bases, the J end lost 1 base, and 24 bases lay between the germline ends. This CDR3 has 18 amino acids. The germline CDR1 and CDR2 sequences are MNHEY and SMNVEV (reference sequence). The CDR3 nucleotides are TGTGCCAGCAGTGCGCAGCCGTCCACCGGGACCAATTCCTACGAGCAGTACTTC. Protein: CASSAQPSTGTNSYEQYF.

The sample holds one count of this clone. This sample includes further DNA sequences coding for the same CDR3. This rearrangement joins TRBV18 to TRBJ2-1, with TRBD2 matching over 14 bases. The trim removed 4 bases at V and 6 bases at J, leaving 2 bases unmatched. The CDR3 has 15 residues. From germline, CDR1 is KGHSH and CDR2 LQKENI. The CDR3 sequence: CASSQGLAGVNEQFF. CDR3 DNA sequence: TGTGCCAGCTCACAGGGACTAGCGGGAGTCAATGAGCAGTTCTTC.

The V gene is TRBV29-1, the J gene TRBJ2-3, with TRBD2 matching 8 bases. This CDR3 is built from 15 residues. The ends lost 4 bases at V and 0 bases at J; junction bases unmatched: 6. CDR1 SQVTM and CDR2 ANQGSEA come from the germline V gene. The CDR3 loop reads CSVVQRGSSTDTQYF. The CDR3 nucleotides read TGCAGCGTTGTGCAGCGGGGGTCTAGCACAGATACGCAGTATTTT.

The rearrangement uses TRBV15 and TRBJ2-3, with D perhaps matching TRBD2 (6 bases). V lost 1 base and J lost 5, with 13 bases in between. CDR1 and CDR2 (germline): LNHNV, YYDKDF (reference sequence). The CDR3 sequence is 15 residues long. CDR3 nucleotides: TGTGCCACCAGCAGAGCGGGAGAATGGGGAGATACGCAGTATTTT. Amino acid sequence: CATSRAGEWGDTQYF.

The V and J genes are TRBV5-1 and TRBJ2-3; D may match TRBD1 or TRBD2 (6 bases each). CDR1 and CDR2 (germline): SGHRS, YFSETQ. The CDR3 contains 13 residues. Trimming left V 5 bases short and J 6 bases short, with 13 bases between. The DNA for the CDR3 is TGCGCCAGCAGTATGGGGGGCGTGGATACGCAGTATTTT. It encodes CASSMGGVDTQYF.

Remarks on this clone: An end of the junction does not agree with germline; a read error may underlie this. V usage is TRBV7-2 and J usage is TRBJ2-7; D is unresolved. CDR3 size: 12 residues. In germline, CDR1 is SGHTA, CDR2 FQGNSA. CDR3 amino acids: CASSLDSTNRHF. The CDR3 coding sequence is TGTGCCAGCAGCTTAGATTCGACAAACCGCCACTTC.

The V call is TRBV19, the J call TRBJ1-1; D not resolved. Germline V gene data show CDR1 as LNHDA and CDR2 as SQIVND (reference sequence). This CDR3 spans 13 amino acids. Between the trimmed V and J ends, which lost 6 bases and 0 bases, there was a span of 8 bases. The CDR3: CASRHQLNTEAFF. As DNA, the CDR3 is TGTGCCAGTAGGCATCAACTGAACACTGAAGCTTTCTTT.

About this clone: Other DNA sequences from this sample encode an identical CDR3 as well. The V gene is TRBV9, the J gene TRBJ2-5, with 7 bases fitting TRBD1. The V and J ends lost 4 bases and 2 bases, in that order; junction bases with no gene match: 5. The CDR3 is 14 amino acids. The germline CDR1 and CDR2 sequences are SGDLS and YYNGEE. CDR3 amino acids: CASSKTGVQETQYF. In DNA form, the CDR3 reads TGTGCCAGCAGCAAAACAGGGGTACAAGAGACCCAGTACTTC.

V is TRBV5-1 and J is TRBJ2-3, with 9 positions matching TRBD2. V lost 4 bases to trimming and J lost 5 bases; unmatched junction nucleotides: 5. Looked up from germline, CDR1 is SGHRS and CDR2 is YFSETQ. The CDR3 has 14 amino acids. The CDR3 sequence is CASSPSLAGDTQYF. The CDR3 DNA reads as TGCGCCAGCAGCCCGTCACTAGCGGGAGATACGCAGTATTTT.

This chain connects TRBV7-2 to TRBJ2-4, with TRBD2 matching 8 bases. The CDR3 runs 17 residues. The J segment lost 2 bases and the V segment lost 5 bases, leaving 11 bases of the junction unmatched. Germline lookup yields CDR1 SGHTA and CDR2 FQGNSA. The CDR3 protein is CASSRGSLAGPKNIQYF. CDR3 DNA: TGTGCCAGCAGCAGAGGTAGTTTAGCGGGACCCAAAAACATTCAGTACTTC.

The chain has TRBV28 and TRBJ1-3; D unclear. CDR1 is MDHEN and CDR2 is SYDVKM in the germline V gene. The CDR3 has 15 amino acids. Trimming took 6 bases from V and 1 from J, leaving 13 bases between them. The CDR3: CASRLNKQSGNTIYF. In DNA form, the CDR3 reads TGTGCCAGCAGACTAAACAAACAATCTGGAAACACCATATATTTT.

Written as DNA, the CDR3 is TGTGCCAGCAGCCCTGACAATGAGCAGTTCTTC. Protein product: CASSPDNEQFF. This chain joins TRBV28 and TRBJ2-1; D not certain. The germline CDR1 and CDR2 sequences are MDHEN and SYDVKM. Trimming removed 6 bases at V and 5 bases at J, with 5 bases between. The CDR3 runs to 11 residues.

The chain has TRBV7-8 and TRBJ2-3; 7 bases agree with TRBD2. J lost 1 base, V lost 5 bases, and 6 bases had no gene match. This CDR3 has 15 amino acids. Germline values: CDR1 SGHVS, CDR2 FQNEAQ. CDR3 nucleotide sequence: TGTGCCAGCAGCCAATTGGGGAGGGGCACAGATACGCAGTATTTT. Its protein product is CASSQLGRGTDTQYF.

The V and J genes are TRBV7-2 and TRBJ2-7; a possible D gene is TRBD2 (5 bases). This CDR3 is built from 13 residues. Germline CDR1 and CDR2: SGHTA and FQGNSA. V lost 5 bases, J lost 7 bases, and 15 bases lay in between. CDR3 sequence: CASSLRVRREQYF. In DNA, the CDR3 is TGTGCCAGCAGCCTAAGGGTGAGGAGGGAGCAGTACTTC.